This TCR beta chain is from a study of blood T cell repertoires in COVID-19. Study as a whole: Some COVID-19 samples were acute and others convalescent; all came from the United States, Italy and Spain. Sources were T cells, B-cell-depleted T cells, or PBMCs; the material itself was cDNA or gDNA.

In the authors' workflow: Estimation of nucleated cell counts was performed using reference gene primer amplification. Measured with immunoSEQ multiplex PCR; TCRdb has only the in-frame clones, and not every one. From that table come the V and J calls and clone size; the DNA was used to work out D and trimming. This table has over 250,000 clones, around nine tenths appearing once. The length of the CDR3 is 16 residues. Trimming shortened V by 4 bases and J by 0 bases, and 14 bases separated the two germline ends. The germline V gene encodes CDR1 MRHNA and CDR2 SNTAGT. The sequence derives from a man aged 45-60 years with acute or convalescent COVID-19. The sequenced sample was peripheral blood. J is TRBJ2-3 and V is TRBV6-4; a weak D match, TRBD1 (6 bases). The CDR3 region is CASSAQGTPSTDTQYF. DNA of the CDR3: TGTGCCAGCAGTGCCCAGGGGACCCCTAGCACAGATACGCAGTATTTT.